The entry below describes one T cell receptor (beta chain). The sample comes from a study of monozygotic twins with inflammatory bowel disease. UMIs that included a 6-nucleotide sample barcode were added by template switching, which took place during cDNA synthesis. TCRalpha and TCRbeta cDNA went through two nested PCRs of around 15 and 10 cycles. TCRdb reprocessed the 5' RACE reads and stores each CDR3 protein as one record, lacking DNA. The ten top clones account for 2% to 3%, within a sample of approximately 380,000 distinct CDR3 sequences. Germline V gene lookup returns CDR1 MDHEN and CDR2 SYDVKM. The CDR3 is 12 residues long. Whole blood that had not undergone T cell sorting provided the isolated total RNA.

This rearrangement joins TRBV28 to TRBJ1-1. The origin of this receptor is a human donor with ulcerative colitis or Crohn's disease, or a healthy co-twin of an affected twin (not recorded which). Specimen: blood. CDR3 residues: CASSPFATEAFF.